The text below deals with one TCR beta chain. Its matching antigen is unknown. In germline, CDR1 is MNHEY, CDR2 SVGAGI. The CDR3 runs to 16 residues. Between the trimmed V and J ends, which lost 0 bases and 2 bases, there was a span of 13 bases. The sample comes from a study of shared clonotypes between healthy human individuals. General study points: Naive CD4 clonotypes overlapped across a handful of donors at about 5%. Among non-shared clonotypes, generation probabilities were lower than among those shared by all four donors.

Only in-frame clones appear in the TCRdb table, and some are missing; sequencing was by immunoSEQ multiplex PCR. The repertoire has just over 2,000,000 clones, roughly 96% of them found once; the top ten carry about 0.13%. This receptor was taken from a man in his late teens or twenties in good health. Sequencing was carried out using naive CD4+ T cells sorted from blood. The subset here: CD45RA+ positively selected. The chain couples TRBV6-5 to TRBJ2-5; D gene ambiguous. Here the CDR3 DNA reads TGTGCCAGCAGTTACTCATGGAAGGCTAGGCAAGAGACCCAGTACTTC. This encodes CASSYSWKARQETQYF.